The subject of this entry is one TCR beta chain. Germline assignment: CDR1 LGHDT and CDR2 YNNKEL (reference sequence). The CDR3 length is 13 residues. V was cut by 3 bases and J by 7 bases, with 9 bases left in between. One Seattle source followed patients from active infection through their disease course. Original analysis: Nucleated cell number was recorded as an estimate derived from reference gene primer amplification. Here immunoSEQ multiplex PCR was the method, and the copy in TCRdb shows in-frame clones only, minus some. V, J and clone size reflect that table, while D and trimming were determined from the DNA. The sample shows about 160,000 clones, about 92% of them seen only once. This record comes from a study of blood T cell repertoires in COVID-19. Whole-study context: The origin of the acute and convalescent COVID-19 samples was the United States, Italy and Spain. PBMCs, B-cell-depleted T cells, or T cells provided the cDNA or gDNA that made up the material.

The origin of this receptor is a man younger than 45 with COVID-19, enrolled during active disease. The chain employs TRBV3-1 (or the pseudogene TRBV3-2) and TRBJ1-4; D unresolved. The material sequenced was peripheral blood. Here the CDR3 DNA reads TGTGCCAGCAGCCAGAGGGTAGTTGAAAAACTGTTTTTT. Translation: CASSQRVVEKLFF.